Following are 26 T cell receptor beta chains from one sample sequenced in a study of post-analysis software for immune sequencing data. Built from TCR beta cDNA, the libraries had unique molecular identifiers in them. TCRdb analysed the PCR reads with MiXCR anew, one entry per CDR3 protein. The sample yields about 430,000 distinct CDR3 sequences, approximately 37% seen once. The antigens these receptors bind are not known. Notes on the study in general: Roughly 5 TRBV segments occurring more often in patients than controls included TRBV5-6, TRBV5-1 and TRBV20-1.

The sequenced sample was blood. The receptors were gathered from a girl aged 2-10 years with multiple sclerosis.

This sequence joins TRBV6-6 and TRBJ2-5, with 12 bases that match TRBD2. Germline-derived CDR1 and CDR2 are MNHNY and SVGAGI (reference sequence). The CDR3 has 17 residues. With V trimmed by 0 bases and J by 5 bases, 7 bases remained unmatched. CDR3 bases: TGTGCCAGCAGTTACTCTAGGCTAGCGGGGGGGAGTGAGACCCAGTACTTC. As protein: CASSYSRLAGGSETQYF.

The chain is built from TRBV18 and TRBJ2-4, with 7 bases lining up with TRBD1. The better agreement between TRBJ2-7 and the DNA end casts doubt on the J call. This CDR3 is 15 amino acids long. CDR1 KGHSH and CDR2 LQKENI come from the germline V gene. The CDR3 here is CASSPPYRGIAEQYF. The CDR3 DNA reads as TGTGCCAGCTCACCACCCTACAGGGGTATTGCCGAGCAGTACTTC.

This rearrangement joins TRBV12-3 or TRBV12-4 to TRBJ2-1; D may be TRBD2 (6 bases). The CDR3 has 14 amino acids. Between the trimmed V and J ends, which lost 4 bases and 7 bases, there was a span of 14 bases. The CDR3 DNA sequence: TGTGCCAGCAGTTACACTAGCAGTTATAATGAGCAGTTCTTC. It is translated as CASSYTSSYNEQFF.

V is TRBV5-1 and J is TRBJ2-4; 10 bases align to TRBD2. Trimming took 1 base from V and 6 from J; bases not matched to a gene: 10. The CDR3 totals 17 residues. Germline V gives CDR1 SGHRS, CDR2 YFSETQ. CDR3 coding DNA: TGCGCCAGCAGCTTGCCTTTAGCGGGGGGCCCGGGAAACATTCAGTACTTC. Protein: CASSLPLAGGPGNIQYF.

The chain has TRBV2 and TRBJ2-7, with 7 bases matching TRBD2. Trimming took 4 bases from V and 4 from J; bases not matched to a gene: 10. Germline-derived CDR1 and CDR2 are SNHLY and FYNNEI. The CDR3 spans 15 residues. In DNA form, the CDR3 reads TGTGCCAGCAGTGTATTGGTGGGAGGGATGTACGAGCAGTACTTC. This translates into CASSVLVGGMYEQYF. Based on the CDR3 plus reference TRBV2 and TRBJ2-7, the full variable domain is EPEVTQTPSHQVTQMGQEVILRCVPISNHLYFYWYRQILGQKVEFLVSFYNNEISEKSEIFDDQFSVERPDGSNFTLKIRSTKLEDSAMYFCASSVLVGGMYEQYFGPGTRLTVT.

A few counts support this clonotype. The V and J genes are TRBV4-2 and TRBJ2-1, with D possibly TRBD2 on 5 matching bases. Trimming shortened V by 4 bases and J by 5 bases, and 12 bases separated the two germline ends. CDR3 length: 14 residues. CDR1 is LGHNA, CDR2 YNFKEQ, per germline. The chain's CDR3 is CASSPTSPHNEQFF. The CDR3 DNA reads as TGTGCCAGCAGCCCAACTAGTCCTCACAATGAGCAGTTCTTC.

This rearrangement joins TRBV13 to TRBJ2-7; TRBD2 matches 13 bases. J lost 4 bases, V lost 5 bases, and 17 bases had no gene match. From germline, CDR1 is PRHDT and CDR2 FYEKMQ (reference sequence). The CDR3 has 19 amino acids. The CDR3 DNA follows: TGTGCCAGCAGCCTAACAGGACTAGCGGGAGAAAATCTGGGGTACGAGCAGTACTTC. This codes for CASSLTGLAGENLGYEQYF. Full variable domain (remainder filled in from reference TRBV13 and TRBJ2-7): AAGVIQSPRHLIKEKRETATLKCYPIPRHDTVYWYQQGPGQDPQFLISFYEKMQSDKGSIPDRFSAQQFSDYHSELNMSSLELGDSALYFCASSLTGLAGENLGYEQYFGPGTRLTVT.

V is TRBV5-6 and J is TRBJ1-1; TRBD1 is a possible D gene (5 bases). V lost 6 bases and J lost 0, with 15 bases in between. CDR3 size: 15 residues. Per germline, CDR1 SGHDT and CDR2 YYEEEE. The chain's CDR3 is CASNHEGPMNTEAFF. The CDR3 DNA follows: TGTGCCAGCAACCATGAGGGACCCATGAACACTGAAGCTTTCTTT. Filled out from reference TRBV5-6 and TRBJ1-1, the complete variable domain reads DAGVTQSPTHLIKTRGQQVTLRCSPKSGHDTVSWYQQALGQGPQFIFQYYEEEERQRGNFPDRFSGHQFPNYSSELNVNALLLGDSALYLCASNHEGPMNTEAFFGQGTRLTVV.

This chain's CDR3 is CSARDRGTGEQYF. CDR3 sequence (DNA): TGCAGTGCTAGAGACAGGGGAACCGGCGAGCAGTACTTC. The gene calls are TRBV20-1 and TRBJ2-5; D perhaps matches TRBD1 (6 bases). The J call may be wrong; the DNA end is better matched by TRBJ2-7. This CDR3 region has 13 residues. Germline V gives CDR1 DFQATT, CDR2 SNEGSKA (reference sequence).

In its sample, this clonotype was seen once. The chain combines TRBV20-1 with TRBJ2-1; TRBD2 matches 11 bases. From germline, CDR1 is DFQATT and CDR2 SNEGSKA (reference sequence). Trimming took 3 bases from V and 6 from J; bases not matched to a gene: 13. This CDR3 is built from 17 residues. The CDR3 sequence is CSASFSGRAGAPNEQFF. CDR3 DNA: TGCAGTGCTAGTTTTAGCGGGAGGGCCGGTGCCCCCAATGAGCAGTTCTTC.

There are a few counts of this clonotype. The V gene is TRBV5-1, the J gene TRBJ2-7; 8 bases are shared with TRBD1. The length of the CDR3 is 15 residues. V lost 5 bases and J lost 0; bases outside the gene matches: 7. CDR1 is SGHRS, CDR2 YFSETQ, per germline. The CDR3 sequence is CASSSTGASSYEQYF. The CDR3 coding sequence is TGCGCCAGCAGTTCGACAGGGGCAAGCTCCTACGAGCAGTACTTC. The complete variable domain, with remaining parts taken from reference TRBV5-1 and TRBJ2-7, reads KAGVTQTPRYLIKTRGQQVTLSCSPISGHRSVSWYQQTPGQGLQFLFEYFSETQRNKGNFPGRFSGRQFSNSRSEMNVSTLELGDSALYLCASSSTGASSYEQYFGPGTRLTVT.

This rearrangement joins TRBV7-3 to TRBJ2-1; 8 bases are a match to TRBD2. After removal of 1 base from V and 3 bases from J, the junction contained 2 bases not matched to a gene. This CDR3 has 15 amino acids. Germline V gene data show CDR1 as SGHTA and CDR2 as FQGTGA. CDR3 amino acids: CASSLIAGSYNEQFF. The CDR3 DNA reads TGTGCCAGCAGCTTAATAGCGGGGAGCTACAATGAGCAGTTCTTC.

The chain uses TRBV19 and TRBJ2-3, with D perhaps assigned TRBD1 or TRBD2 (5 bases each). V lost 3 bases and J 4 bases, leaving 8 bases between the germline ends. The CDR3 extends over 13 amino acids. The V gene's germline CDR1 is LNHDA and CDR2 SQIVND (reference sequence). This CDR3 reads CASSMMGADTQYF. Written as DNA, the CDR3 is TGTGCCAGTAGTATGATGGGGGCAGATACGCAGTATTTT.

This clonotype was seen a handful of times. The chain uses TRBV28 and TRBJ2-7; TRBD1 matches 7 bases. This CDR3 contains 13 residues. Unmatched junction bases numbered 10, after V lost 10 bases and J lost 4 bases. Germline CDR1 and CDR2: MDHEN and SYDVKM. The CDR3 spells CATLGQEEYEQYF. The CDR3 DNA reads TGTGCCACCCTCGGACAGGAAGAATACGAGCAGTACTTC.

The CDR3 bases are TGTGCCAGCAGCCATCGGCCCCGCATAACAGCAGGGTTGCACGTTGAGCAGTTCTTC. It specifies CASSHRPRITAGLHVEQFF. The chain has TRBV21-1 and TRBJ2-1; no DNA check was done on the table's D call, TRBD1. TRBV21-1 is recorded as a pseudogene. The CDR3 sequence is 19 residues long.

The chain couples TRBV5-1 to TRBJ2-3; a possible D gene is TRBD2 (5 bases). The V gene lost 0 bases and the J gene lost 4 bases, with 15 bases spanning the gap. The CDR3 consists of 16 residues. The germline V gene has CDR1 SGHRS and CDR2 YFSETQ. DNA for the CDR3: TGCGCCAGCAGCTTGGGTTCGGACCCGAGGGCAGATACGCAGTATTTT. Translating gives CASSLGSDPRADTQYF.

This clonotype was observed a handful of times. The chain's CDR3 is CSPSDVADTQYF. Here the CDR3 DNA reads TGCAGCCCTAGCGATGTCGCAGATACGCAGTATTTT. This chain connects TRBV29-1 to TRBJ2-3, with D possibly matching TRBD2 (6 bases). This CDR3 spans 12 amino acids. The V end lost 8 bases, the J end lost 4 bases, and 13 bases lay between the germline ends. Germline assignment: CDR1 SQVTM and CDR2 ANQGSEA.

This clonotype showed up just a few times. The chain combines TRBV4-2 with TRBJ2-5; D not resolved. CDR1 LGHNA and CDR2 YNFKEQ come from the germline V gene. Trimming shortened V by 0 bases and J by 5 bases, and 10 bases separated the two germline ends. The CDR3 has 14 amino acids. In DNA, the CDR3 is TGTGCCAGCAGCCAAGATCGGGCTGGGGAGACCCAGTACTTC. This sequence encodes CASSQDRAGETQYF.

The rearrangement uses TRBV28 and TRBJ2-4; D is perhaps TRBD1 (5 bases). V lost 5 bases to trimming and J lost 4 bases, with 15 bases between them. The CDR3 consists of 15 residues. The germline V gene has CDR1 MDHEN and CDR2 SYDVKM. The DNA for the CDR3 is TGTGCCAGCAGTCCCCTGCAGGGATCTAAAAACATTCAGTACTTC. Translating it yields CASSPLQGSKNIQYF.

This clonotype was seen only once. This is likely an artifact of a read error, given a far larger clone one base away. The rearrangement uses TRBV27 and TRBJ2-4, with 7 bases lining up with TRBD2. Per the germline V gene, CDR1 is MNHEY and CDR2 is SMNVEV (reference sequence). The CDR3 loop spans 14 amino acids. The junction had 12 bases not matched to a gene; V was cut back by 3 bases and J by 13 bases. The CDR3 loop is CASSLGGGSYKQYF. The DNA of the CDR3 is TGTGCCAGCAGTTTGGGCGGGGGTAGCTACAAGCAGTACTTC.

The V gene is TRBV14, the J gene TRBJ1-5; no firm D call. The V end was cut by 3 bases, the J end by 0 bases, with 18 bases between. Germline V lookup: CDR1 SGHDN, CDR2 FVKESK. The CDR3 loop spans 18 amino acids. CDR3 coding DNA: TGTGCCAGCAGCCATGTACGGGCCGACCTGTATAGCAATCAGCCCCAGCATTTT. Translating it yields CASSHVRADLYSNQPQHF.

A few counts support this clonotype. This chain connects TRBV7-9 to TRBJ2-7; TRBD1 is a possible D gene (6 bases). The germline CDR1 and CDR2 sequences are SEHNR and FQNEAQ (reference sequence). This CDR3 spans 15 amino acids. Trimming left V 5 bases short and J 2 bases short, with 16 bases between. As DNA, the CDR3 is TGTGCCAGCAGCCCCACAGGACAGCTAGCCTACGAGCAGTACTTC. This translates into CASSPTGQLAYEQYF.

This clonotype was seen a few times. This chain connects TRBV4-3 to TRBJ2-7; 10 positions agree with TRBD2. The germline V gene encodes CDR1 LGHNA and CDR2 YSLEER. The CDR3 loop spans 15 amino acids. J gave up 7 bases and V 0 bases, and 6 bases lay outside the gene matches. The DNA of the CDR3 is TGCGCCAGCAGCCAAGATAGCGGGAGGACGGGTGAGCAGTACTTC. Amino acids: CASSQDSGRTGEQYF.

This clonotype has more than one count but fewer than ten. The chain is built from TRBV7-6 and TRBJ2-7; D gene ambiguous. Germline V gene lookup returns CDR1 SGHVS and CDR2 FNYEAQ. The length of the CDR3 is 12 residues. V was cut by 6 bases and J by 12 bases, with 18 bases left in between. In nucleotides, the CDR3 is TGTGCCAGCAGTGTACTCACGAGTTCTTGGTACTTC. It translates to CASSVLTSSWYF.

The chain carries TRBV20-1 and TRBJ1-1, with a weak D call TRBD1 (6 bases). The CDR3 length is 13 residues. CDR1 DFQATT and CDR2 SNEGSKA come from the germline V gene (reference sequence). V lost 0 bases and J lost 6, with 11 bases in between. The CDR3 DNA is TGCAGTGCTAGAGATTCCAGGGGCCCTGAAGCTTTCTTT. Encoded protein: CSARDSRGPEAFF.

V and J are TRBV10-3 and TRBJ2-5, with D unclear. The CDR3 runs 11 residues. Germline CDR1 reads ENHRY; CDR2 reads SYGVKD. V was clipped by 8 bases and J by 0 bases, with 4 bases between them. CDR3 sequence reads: CAIGYQETQYF. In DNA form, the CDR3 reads TGTGCCATCGGTTACCAAGAGACCCAGTACTTC.